A selection of T cell receptor beta chains follows, all from one sample in a study of shared clonotypes between healthy human individuals. The table came from immunoSEQ multiplex PCR; TCRdb's copy has only in-frame clones and leaves some out. This sample carries more than 2 million clones, 90% to 96% of them seen once, and the ten largest clones take roughly 0.13%. Sequencing was done on a sample of naive CD4+ T cells sorted from blood. These receptors were collected from a man between 18 and 35 years old in good health. Each CDR3 is given with its conserved first and last residue. The D gene is left open where the match is weak. The size of a clone is reported for some rows only, either as once, few or many, or as a class for expanded clones.

len | j_gene | abundance | d_gene | v_gene | CDR3aa | CDR3nt
18 | TRBJ2-7 | . | . | TRBV7-2 | CASSLVLSGIMDAYEQYF | TGTGCCAGCAGCTTAGTATTAAGTGGGATCATGGATGCCTACGAGCAGTACTTC
11 | TRBJ1-6 | . | . | TRBV30 | CAWNLGSPLHF | TGTGCCTGGAACCTAGGGTCACCCCTCCACTTT
13 | TRBJ2-2 | . | . | TRBV28 | CASSRGYTGELFF | TGTGCCAGCAGCCGGGGTTACACCGGGGAGCTGTTTTTT
15 | TRBJ1-3 | . | . | TRBV4-3 | CASSQEAVSGNTIYF | TGCGCCAGCAGCCAAGAGGCTGTCTCTGGAAACACCATATATTTT
16 | TRBJ2-2 | . | . | TRBV4-3 | CASSQEAGTNTGELFF | TGCGCCAGCAGCCAAGAGGCGGGAACGAACACCGGGGAGCTGTTTTTT
13 | TRBJ2-1 | . | . | TRBV5-1 | CASSLAFEREQFF | TGCGCCAGCAGCTTGGCGTTTGAAAGGGAGCAGTTCTTC
14 | TRBJ1-3 | . | TRBD1 | TRBV28 | CASSETGAGNTIYF | TGTGCCAGCAGTGAGACAGGGGCTGGAAACACCATATATTTT
14 | TRBJ2-1 | . | TRBD1 | TRBV7-2 | CASSSRDRANEQFF | TGTGCCAGCAGCTCCCGGGACAGGGCGAATGAGCAGTTCTTC
15 | TRBJ2-2 | . | . | TRBV5-4 | CASSLEGHNTGELFF | TGTGCCAGCAGCTTGGAGGGGCATAACACCGGGGAGCTGTTTTTT
14 | TRBJ2-5 | . | . | TRBV7-2 | CASSSQAGKETQYF | TGTGCCAGCAGCTCCCAGGCGGGAAAAGAGACCCAGTACTTC
15 | TRBJ1-2 | . | . | TRBV11-3 | CASSLGEGSNYGYTF | TGTGCCAGCAGCTTAGGTGAGGGTTCTAACTATGGCTACACCTTC
14 | TRBJ2-7 | . | . | TRBV5-1 | CASRGGQPSYEQYF | TGCGCCAGCAGGGGCGGTCAACCATCCTACGAGCAGTACTTC
13 | TRBJ1-4 | . | . | TRBV10-1 | CASSATTNEKLFF | TGCGCCAGCAGTGCAACAACTAATGAAAAACTGTTTTTT
15 | TRBJ1-4 | . | TRBD1 | TRBV6-5 | CASSYSQGMNEKLFF | TGTGCCAGCAGTTACTCACAGGGGATGAATGAAAAACTGTTTTTT
17 | TRBJ1-2 | . | . | TRBV19 | CASTSWGSAGANYGYTF | TGTGCCAGTACTTCTTGGGGGTCAGCCGGCGCTAACTATGGCTACACCTTC
16 | TRBJ2-5 | . | TRBD1 | TRBV15 | CATSKQTGLGQETQYF | TGTGCCACCAGCAAACAGACAGGGTTAGGCCAAGAGACCCAGTACTTC
13 | TRBJ2-7 | . | . | TRBV7-9 | CASSLDGTYEQYF | TGTGCCAGCAGCTTAGACGGAACCTACGAGCAGTACTTC
13 | TRBJ2-1 | . | . | TRBV6-1 | CASSSRQYNEQFF | TGTGCCAGCAGTTCTCGACAGTACAATGAGCAGTTCTTC
14 | TRBJ1-5 | . | . | TRBV10-3 | CAISWDAGNQPQHF | TGTGCCATCAGTTGGGACGCGGGCAATCAGCCCCAGCATTTT
16 | TRBJ2-2 | . | TRBD2 | TRBV5-4 | CASSPEGLAVTGELFF | TGTGCCAGCAGCCCGGAGGGGCTAGCGGTCACCGGGGAGCTGTTTTTT
15 | TRBJ2-7 | . | . | TRBV6-5 | CASSKTRGGIYEQYF | TGTGCCAGCTCAAAAACCCGAGGGGGGATCTACGAGCAGTACTTC
19 | TRBJ2-1 | . | . | TRBV11-2 | CASRGLGGPRQGAYNEQFF | TGTGCCAGCAGGGGACTAGGCGGCCCAAGACAGGGTGCCTACAATGAGCAGTTCTTC
14 | TRBJ1-1 | once | TRBD1 | TRBV5-1 | CASSYDRGHTEAFF | TGCGCCAGCAGCTACGACAGGGGGCACACTGAAGCTTTCTTT